These 20 T cell receptor beta chains were sequenced from one sample in a study of T cells in women clearing cervical HPV infection. The table came from immunoSEQ multiplex PCR; TCRdb's copy has only in-frame clones and leaves some out. Here the sample table reports tens of thousands of clones. Sequencing used blood buffy coat. Receptors were obtained from a woman between 18 and 69 years old with a cervical HPV16 infection that either progressed to CIN3+ or cleared (not recorded which).

As regards this clone: Read sequence stops 3 residues before the CDR3 end, and the germline J gene provides the missing end. This chain links TRBV19 with TRBJ1-1; 8 nucleotides match TRBD1. J lost 7 bases, V lost 7 bases, and 8 bases had no gene match. Germline assignment: CDR1 LNHDA and CDR2 SQIVND (reference sequence). The CDR3 runs to 13 residues. This CDR3 reads CASTFSGGYEAFF. CDR3 bases read: TGTGCCAGTACCTTTTCAGGGGGCTATGAA.

The CDR3 loop is CASSELLAGAYNEQFF. CDR3 DNA (partial): TGTGCCAGCAGTGAACTACTAGCGGGGGCCTACAATGAG. The chain links TRBV2 to TRBJ2-1; the match to TRBD2 covers 11 bases. The CDR3 end falls 3 residues outside the read, so it is completed with the germline J gene. There are 16 residues in the CDR3. Trimming at V came to 2 bases and at J to 2 bases, leaving 2 bases not matched to a gene. Germline V gene lookup returns CDR1 SNHLY and CDR2 FYNNEI.

Concerning this clone itself: The CDR3 end lies 3 residues beyond the end of the read and is filled in from the germline J gene. This chain uses TRBV5-1 with TRBJ2-5; 14 positions agree with TRBD2. Germline V lookup: CDR1 SGHRS, CDR2 YFSETQ. CDR3 length: 17 residues. V shed 3 bases, J shed 0 bases, and the junction held 4 bases outside the gene matches. CDR3 DNA (partial): TGCGCCAGCAGCTCCCCGGGACTAGCGGGGGACCAAGAGACC. It codes for CASSSPGLAGDQET. The whole CDR3 protein is CASSSPGLAGDQETQYF.

As for this clone: The read finishes 3 residues shy of the CDR3 end, and the germline J gene is used to complete it. This chain uses TRBV7-3 with TRBJ1-4, with 11 bases lining up with TRBD1. CDR1 is SGHTA and CDR2 is FQGTGA in the germline V gene. Trimming removed 1 base from V and 0 bases from J; junction bases left unmatched: 7. CDR3 length: 19 residues. Here the CDR3 reads CASSLKGTGGFATNEKLFF. CDR3 DNA, as far as it was read: TGTGCCAGCAGCTTAAAAGGGACAGGGGGTTTTGCAACTAATGAAAAA. The variable domain in full, with the rest retrieved from reference TRBV7-3 and TRBJ1-4, is GAGVSQTPSNKVTEKGKYVELRCDPISGHTALYWYRQSLGQGPEFLIYFQGTGAADDSGLPNDRFFAVRPEGSVSTLKIQRTERGDSAVYLCASSLKGTGGFATNEKLFFGSGTQLSVL.

In the case of this clone: The read falls 3 residues short of the CDR3 end, and the missing part is taken from the germline J gene. The chain links TRBV13 to TRBJ2-1, with 9 nucleotides matching TRBD2. CDR1 PRHDT and CDR2 FYEKMQ come from the germline V gene (reference sequence). The CDR3 is made up of 18 amino acids. V shed 3 bases, J shed 6 bases, and the junction held 15 bases outside the gene matches. Partial CDR3 DNA: TGTGCCAGCAGCTTCGGGTCTTTTTTGCGGGGGGGCCCCAATGAG. Amino acid sequence: CASSFGSFLRGGPNE. In full, the CDR3 reads CASSFGSFLRGGPNEQFF. Based on the CDR3 plus reference TRBV13 and TRBJ2-1, the full variable domain is AAGVIQSPRHLIKEKRETATLKCYPIPRHDTVYWYQQGPGQDPQFLISFYEKMQSDKGSIPDRFSAQQFSDYHSELNMSSLELGDSALYFCASSFGSFLRGGPNEQFFGPGTRLTVL.

For this clone: Sequencing ends 3 residues short of the CDR3 end; the germline J gene provides the rest. The chain carries TRBV5-1 and TRBJ2-2; possible D gene TRBD2, 6 bases. Trimming shortened V by 0 bases and J by 1 base, and 10 bases separated the two germline ends. The CDR3 loop spans 16 amino acids. Per germline, CDR1 SGHRS and CDR2 YFSETQ. The CDR3 loop is CASSLAFGGNTGELFF. The sequenced part of the CDR3 DNA is TGCGCCAGCAGCTTGGCTTTCGGGGGGAACACCGGGGAG.

Comments on this clone: From the germline J gene comes the end of the CDR3, since the read stops 3 residues before it. The chain combines TRBV3-1 (or the pseudogene TRBV3-2) with TRBJ2-3; D is possibly TRBD1 (6 bases). Trimming stripped 2 bases from V and 5 bases from J, with 8 bases between. Germline V gene data show CDR1 as LGHDT and CDR2 as YNNKEL (reference sequence). This CDR3 comprises 13 residues. The DNA read from the CDR3 is TGTGCCAGCAGCCAAAAAGGGGGAGATACG. Its translation: CASSQKGGDT. The whole CDR3 is CASSQKGGDTQYF.

The DNA read from the CDR3 is TGCGCCAGCAGCTTGGCCGCTACGGGACAGATCAACTCACCC. It yields the protein CASSLAATGQINSP. The whole CDR3 region reads CASSLAATGQINSPLHF. The chain couples TRBV5-1 to TRBJ1-6; TRBD1 matches at 7 bases. Read data end 3 residues before the CDR3 end; the end is taken from the germline J gene. The CDR3 runs 17 residues. The junction had 13 bases not matched to a gene; V was cut back by 0 bases and J by 10 bases. Germline CDR1 SGHRS, CDR2 YFSETQ.

For this clone: The CDR3 is cut off 3 residues early in the read; its end comes from the germline J gene. This chain uses TRBV29-1 with TRBJ2-2; D may correspond to TRBD1 or TRBD2 (5 bases each). The CDR3 contains 16 residues. Germline V gives CDR1 SQVTM, CDR2 ANQGSEA. The V end was cut by 2 bases, the J end by 5 bases, with 18 bases between. The sequenced part of the CDR3 DNA is TGCAGCGTTGAAACCCAGGGCCTCGAGGGTACCGGGGAG. Translated: CSVETQGLEGTGE. In full, the CDR3 reads CSVETQGLEGTGELFF.

The CDR3 bases that were read are TGCAGTGCCCCGGAGGGGACAGGGAACTATGGC. It is translated as CSAPEGTGNYG. The CDR3 in its entirety is CSAPEGTGNYGYTF. The V and J genes are TRBV20-1 and TRBJ1-2; 9 bases are a match to TRBD1. Coverage ceases 3 residues before the CDR3 finishes, and the germline J gene fills in the end. V lost 6 bases to trimming and J lost 2 bases; unmatched junction nucleotides: 7. Germline values: CDR1 DFQATT, CDR2 SNEGSKA (reference sequence). The CDR3 totals 14 residues.

A word on this clone: The missing CDR3 end, 3 residues past where the read stops, is filled in from the germline J gene. The chain joins TRBV20-1 to TRBJ2-1; TRBD2 matches 10 bases. There are 15 residues in the CDR3. The germline V gene has CDR1 DFQATT and CDR2 SNEGSKA (reference sequence). The J segment lost 3 bases and the V segment lost 3 bases, leaving 5 bases of the junction unmatched. CDR3 amino acids: CSARGLAGDYNEQFF. Partial CDR3 DNA: TGCAGTGCTAGGGGGCTAGCGGGGGACTACAATGAG.

With regard to this clone: The read comes to an end 3 residues before the CDR3 does, leaving the germline J gene to fill in the end. The chain employs TRBV7-9 and TRBJ1-1, with a weak D call TRBD1 (6 bases). CDR1 is SEHNR and CDR2 is FQNEAQ in the germline V gene (reference sequence). V gave up 6 bases and J gave up 3 bases, with 14 bases separating them. The CDR3 runs 14 residues. The CDR3 loop is CASRYGGEDTEAFF. The DNA read from the CDR3 is TGTGCCAGCAGATATGGGGGCGAGGACACTGAA.

Comment on this clone: The missing CDR3 end, 3 residues past where the read stops, is filled in from the germline J gene. The chain links TRBV20-1 to TRBJ2-5; 9 bases are a match to TRBD1. The CDR3 runs to 13 residues. Per the germline V gene, CDR1 is DFQATT and CDR2 is SNEGSKA (reference sequence). Trimming cost V 5 bases and J 5 bases; bases outside gene matches: 6. Partial CDR3 DNA: TGCAGTGCTCTCGGGGACAGGGACGAGACC. Residues: CSALGDRDET. The whole CDR3 is CSALGDRDETQYF.

Comment on this clone: The CDR3 end is not reached by the read, which stops 3 residues before it; the germline J gene fills it in. The chain couples TRBV10-2 to TRBJ1-1, with a weak D call TRBD1 (6 bases). The V gene's germline CDR1 is WSHSY and CDR2 SAAADI. CDR3 length: 13 residues. V gave up 7 bases and J gave up 4 bases, with 13 bases separating them. The CDR3 loop is CASTNRDPTEAFF. Partial CDR3 DNA: TGCGCCAGCACGAACAGGGACCCCACTGAA.

As for this clone: The read comes to an end 3 residues before the CDR3 does, leaving the germline J gene to fill in the end. The rearrangement uses TRBV7-9 and TRBJ1-1; 7 bases map to TRBD1. The CDR3 is made up of 15 amino acids. Germline V gene data show CDR1 as SEHNR and CDR2 as FQNEAQ (reference sequence). The V and J ends lost 1 base and 4 bases, in that order; junction bases with no gene match: 6. The covered CDR3 bases are TGTGCCAGCAGCTTAGTGGAGGGGGCGGGCACTGAA. Its translation: CASSLVEGAGTE. The entire CDR3 reads CASSLVEGAGTEAFF.

CDR3 loop: CASGSIAGAYNEQFF. Partial CDR3 DNA: TGTGCCAGCGGCTCCATAGCGGGGGCCTACAATGAG. V gene TRBV27 combines with J gene TRBJ2-1; TRBD2 agrees at 9 bases. The CDR3 end falls 3 residues outside the read, so it is completed with the germline J gene. The CDR3 contains 15 residues. V trimming: 8 bases; J trimming: 2 bases; junction bases outside the gene matches: 7. CDR1 and CDR2 (germline): MNHEY, SMNVEV (reference sequence).

Notes on this clone: The read gets to within 3 residues of the CDR3 end, and the germline J gene fills in the rest. This chain uses TRBV19 with TRBJ1-2; TRBD1 might be the D (6 bases). V lost 6 bases and J lost 6, with 14 bases in between. Germline CDR1 LNHDA, CDR2 SQIVND (reference sequence). The CDR3 consists of 13 residues. The CDR3 DNA, read in part, is TGTGCCAGTAGCTCACCCAGGGGACATGGC. It encodes CASSSPRGHG. The full CDR3 sequence reads CASSSPRGHGYTF.

Comment on this clone: The read gets to within 3 residues of the CDR3 end, and the germline J gene fills in the rest. The chain employs TRBV11-3 and TRBJ2-2; D is possibly TRBD2 (6 bases). Trimming shortened V by 5 bases and J by 0 bases, and 10 bases separated the two germline ends. Per germline, CDR1 SGHNT and CDR2 YENEEA. The CDR3 consists of 15 residues. The DNA read from the CDR3 is TGTGCCAGCAGCGGGGGGACGACGAACACCGGGGAG. The encoded protein is CASSGGTTNTGE. The full CDR3 sequence reads CASSGGTTNTGELFF.

Regarding this clone: The read gets to within 3 residues of the CDR3 end, and the germline J gene fills in the rest. This chain connects TRBV20-1 to TRBJ2-7, with D maybe TRBD1 (6 bases). CDR3 length equals 11 residues. CDR1 and CDR2 from the germline V gene are DFQATT and SNEGSKA (reference sequence). The V end lost 6 bases, the J end lost 4 bases, and 10 bases lay between the germline ends. The CDR3 is CSAKGQYEQYF. CDR3 DNA (partial): TGCAGTGCGAAAGGACAGTACGAG.

Comments on this clone: From the germline J gene comes the end of the CDR3, since the read stops 3 residues before it. The chain joins TRBV9 to TRBJ2-2; 7 nucleotides line up with TRBD1. CDR1 and CDR2 (germline): SGDLS, YYNGEE. Trimming removed 3 bases from V and 6 bases from J; junction bases left unmatched: 8. The CDR3 covers 15 residues. The CDR3 reads CASSALQGKAGELFF. CDR3 DNA, as far as it was read: TGTGCCAGCAGCGCCCTACAGGGGAAGGCCGGGGAG.